This T cell receptor (beta chain) is drawn from a study of blood T cell repertoires in COVID-19. The V end lost 4 bases, the J end lost 6 bases, and 10 bases lay between the germline ends. The CDR3 is made up of 12 amino acids. The V gene's germline CDR1 is SGHVS and CDR2 FQNEAQ. Authors' processing steps: Reference gene primer amplification in the assay estimated nucleated cell counts. The table came from immunoSEQ multiplex PCR; TCRdb's copy has only in-frame clones and leaves some out. V, J and clone size reflect that table, while D and trimming were determined from the DNA. This table holds a few hundred thousand clones, 70% to 85% found once.

Sequencing was carried out using PBMCs or T cells enriched from blood (not recorded which). The chain links TRBV7-8 to TRBJ2-7; the D gene is possibly TRBD1 (5 bases). This clonotype was sampled from a woman between 55 and 75 years old who had recovered from COVID-19. This chain's CDR3 is CASSSQGSEQYF. For the CDR3, the DNA is TGTGCCAGCAGCTCCCAGGGAAGCGAGCAGTACTTC. The entire variable domain, with the rest obtained from reference TRBV7-8 and TRBJ2-7, is as follows: GAGVSQSPRYKVAKRGQDVALRCDPISGHVSLFWYQQALGQGPEFLTYFQNEAQLDKSGLPSDRFFAERPEGSVSTLKIQRTQQEDSAVYLCASSSQGSEQYFGPGTRLTVT.